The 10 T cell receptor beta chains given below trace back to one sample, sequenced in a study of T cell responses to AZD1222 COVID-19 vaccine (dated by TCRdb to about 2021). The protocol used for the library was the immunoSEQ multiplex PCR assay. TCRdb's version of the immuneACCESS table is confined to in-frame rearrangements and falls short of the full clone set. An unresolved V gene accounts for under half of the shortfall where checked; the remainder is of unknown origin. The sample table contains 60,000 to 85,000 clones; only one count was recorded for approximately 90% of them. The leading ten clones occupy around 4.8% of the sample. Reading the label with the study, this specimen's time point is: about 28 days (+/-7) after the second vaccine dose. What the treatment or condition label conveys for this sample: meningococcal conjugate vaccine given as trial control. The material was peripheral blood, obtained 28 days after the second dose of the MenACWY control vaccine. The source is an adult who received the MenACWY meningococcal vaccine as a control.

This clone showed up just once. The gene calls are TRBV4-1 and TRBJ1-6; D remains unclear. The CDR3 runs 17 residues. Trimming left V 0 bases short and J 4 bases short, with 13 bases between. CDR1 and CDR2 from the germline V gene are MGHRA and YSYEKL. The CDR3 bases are TGCGCCAGCAGCCAAGATACCCGGGCAGTTTATAATTCACCCCTCCACTTT. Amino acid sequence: CASSQDTRAVYNSPLHF.

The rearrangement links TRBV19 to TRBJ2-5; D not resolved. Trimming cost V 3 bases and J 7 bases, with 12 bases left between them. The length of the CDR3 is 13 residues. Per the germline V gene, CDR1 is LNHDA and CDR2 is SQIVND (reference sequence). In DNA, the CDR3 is TGTGCCAGTAGTATCTCCACGTCCGGGACCCAGTACTTC. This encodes CASSISTSGTQYF.

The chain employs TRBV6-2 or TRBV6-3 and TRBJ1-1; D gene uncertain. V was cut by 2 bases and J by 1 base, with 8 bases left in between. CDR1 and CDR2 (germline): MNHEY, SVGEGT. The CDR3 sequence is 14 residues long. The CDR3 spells CASSYALKNTEAFF. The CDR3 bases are TGTGCCAGCAGTTACGCCTTAAAGAACACTGAAGCTTTCTTT.

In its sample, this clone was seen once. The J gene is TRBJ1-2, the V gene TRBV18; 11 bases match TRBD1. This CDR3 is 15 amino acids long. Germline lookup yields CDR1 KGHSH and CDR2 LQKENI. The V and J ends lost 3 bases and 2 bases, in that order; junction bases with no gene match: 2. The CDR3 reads CASSPRDRGNYGYTF. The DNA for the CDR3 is TGTGCCAGCTCACCTCGGGACAGGGGGAACTATGGCTACACCTTC. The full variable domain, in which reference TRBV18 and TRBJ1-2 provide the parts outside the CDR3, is NAGVMQNPRHLVRRRGQEARLRCSPMKGHSHVYWYRQLPEEGLKFMVYLQKENIIDESGMPKERFSAEFPKEGPSILRIQQVVRGDSAAYFCASSPRDRGNYGYTFGSGTRLTVV.

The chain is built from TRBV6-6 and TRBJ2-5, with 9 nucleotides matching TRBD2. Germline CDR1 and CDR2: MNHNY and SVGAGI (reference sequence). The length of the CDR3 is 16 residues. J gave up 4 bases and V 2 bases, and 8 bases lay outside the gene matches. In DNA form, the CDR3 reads TGTGCCAGCAGTTACGTTAGCGGGAGTGGTGGAGAGACCCAGTACTTC. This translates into CASSYVSGSGGETQYF.

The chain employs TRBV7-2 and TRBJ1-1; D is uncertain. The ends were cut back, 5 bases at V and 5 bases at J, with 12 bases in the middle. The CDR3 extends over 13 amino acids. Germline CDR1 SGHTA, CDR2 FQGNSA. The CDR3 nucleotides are TGTGCCAGCAGCCTGACCGAGGGAACTGAAGCTTTCTTT. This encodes CASSLTEGTEAFF.

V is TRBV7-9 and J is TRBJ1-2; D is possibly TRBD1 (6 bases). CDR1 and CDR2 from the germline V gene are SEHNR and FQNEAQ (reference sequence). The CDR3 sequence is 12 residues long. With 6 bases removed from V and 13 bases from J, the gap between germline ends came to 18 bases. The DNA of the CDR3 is TGTGCCAGCAGGAACCGAGTAGGGGGGTGCACCTTC. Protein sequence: CASRNRVGGCTF. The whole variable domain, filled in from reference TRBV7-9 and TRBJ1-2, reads DTGVSQNPRHKITKRGQNVTFRCDPISEHNRLYWYRQTLGQGPEFLTYFQNEAQLEKSRLLSDRFSAERPKGSFSTLEIQRTEQGDSAMYLCASRNRVGGCTFGSGTRLTVV.

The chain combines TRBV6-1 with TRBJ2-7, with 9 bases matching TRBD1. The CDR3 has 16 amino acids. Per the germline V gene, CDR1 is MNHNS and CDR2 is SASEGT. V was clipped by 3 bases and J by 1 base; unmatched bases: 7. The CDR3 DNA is TGTGCCAGCAGTGACGGGGGACAGGGTTATTCCTACGAGCAGTACTTC. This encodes CASSDGGQGYSYEQYF.

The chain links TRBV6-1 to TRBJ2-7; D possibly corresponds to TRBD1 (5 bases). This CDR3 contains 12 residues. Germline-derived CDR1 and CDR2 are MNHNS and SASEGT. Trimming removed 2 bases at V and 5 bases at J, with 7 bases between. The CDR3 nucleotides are TGTGCCAGCAGTGAACAGGGCGACGAGCAGTACTTC. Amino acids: CASSEQGDEQYF.

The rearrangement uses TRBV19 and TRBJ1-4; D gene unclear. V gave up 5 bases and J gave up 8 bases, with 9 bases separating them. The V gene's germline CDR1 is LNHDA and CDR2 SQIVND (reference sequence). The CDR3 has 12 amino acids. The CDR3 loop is CASSPKDEKLFF. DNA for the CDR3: TGTGCCAGTAGTCCGAAAGACGAAAAACTGTTTTTT.